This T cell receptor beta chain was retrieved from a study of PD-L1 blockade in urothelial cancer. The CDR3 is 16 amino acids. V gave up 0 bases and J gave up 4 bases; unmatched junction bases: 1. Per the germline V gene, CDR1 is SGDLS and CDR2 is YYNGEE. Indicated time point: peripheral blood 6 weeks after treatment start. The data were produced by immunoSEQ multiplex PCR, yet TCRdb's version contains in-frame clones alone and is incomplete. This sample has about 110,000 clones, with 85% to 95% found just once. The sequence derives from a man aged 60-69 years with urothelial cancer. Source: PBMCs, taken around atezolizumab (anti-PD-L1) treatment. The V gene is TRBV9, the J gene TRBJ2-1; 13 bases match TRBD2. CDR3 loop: CASSVAGLAGYNEQFF. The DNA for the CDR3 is TGTGCCAGCAGCGTAGCGGGACTAGCGGGATACAATGAGCAGTTCTTC. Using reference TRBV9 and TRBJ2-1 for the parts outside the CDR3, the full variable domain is DSGVTQTPKHLITATGQRVTLRCSPRSGDLSVYWYQQSLDQGLQFLIQYYNGEERAKGNILERFSAQQFPDLHSELNLSSLELGDSALYFCASSVAGLAGYNEQFFGPGTRLTVL.